This T cell receptor (beta chain) was found in a study of T cell repertoires in cytomegalovirus infection. For the study at large: From public TCR beta signatures came an indication of both CMV infection and matching HLA type.

TCRdb re-called the reads with MiXCR, one entry per CDR3 protein. The repertoire holds hundreds of thousands of distinct CDR3 sequences, with around a third as singletons. The CDR3 extends over 13 amino acids. Germline-derived CDR1 and CDR2 are SQVTM and ANQGSEA. The V end was cut by 3 bases, the J end by 4 bases, with 12 bases between. Worth noting for this clonotype: Its antigen is still unknown.

The starting material was cultured PBMCs, obtained from culture after CMV antigen stimulation. This chain links TRBV29-1 with TRBJ1-2; D gene uncertain. This receptor was taken from a human donor in good health (CMV status not recorded). Some clones in this sample may be carry-over from other donors' samples. CDR3 nucleotides: TGCAGCGTTGATAGTTCGGATTTCTATGGCTACACCTTC. Translation: CSVDSSDFYGYTF. Filled out from reference TRBV29-1 and TRBJ1-2, the complete variable domain reads SAVISQKPSRDICQRGTSLTIQCQVDSQVTMMFWYRQQPGQSLTLIATANQGSEATYESGFVIDKFPISRPNLTFSTLTVSNMSPEDSSIYLCSVDSSDFYGYTFGSGTRLTVV.